These T cell receptor beta chains were read from a single sample in a study of cytomegalovirus exposure and HLA in healthy donors. Method: immunoSEQ multiplex PCR; TCRdb's copy keeps in-frame clones and lacks some. This sample has around 200,000 clones, with 80% found just once. The sample was PBMCs. The receptors originated from a boy between 5 and 17 years old in good health and CMV-seronegative. The CDR3 runs from the conserved cysteine through the conserved F or W. D genes are given only for firm matches. The size of a clone is reported for some rows only, either as once, few or many, or as a class for expanded clones.

d_call	cdr3_length	clone_size	v_call	j_call	cdr3_aa	cdr3_nt
TRBD1	14	.	TRBV2	TRBJ2-2	CASRRDRGTGELFF	TGTGCCAGCAGAAGGGACAGGGGCACCGGGGAGCTGTTTTTT
TRBD1	12	.	TRBV5-6	TRBJ1-2	CASSFRGRGYTF	TGTGCCAGCAGCTTCAGGGGGCGAGGCTACACCTTC
TRBD1	14	.	TRBV19	TRBJ1-1	CASSTGQGYTEAFF	TGTGCCAGTAGTACCGGACAGGGATACACTGAAGCTTTCTTT
TRBD1	15	.	TRBV9	TRBJ2-7	CASSGGTGGIYEQYF	TGTGCCAGCAGCGGAGGGACAGGGGGAATCTACGAGCAGTACTTC
TRBD1	14	.	TRBV15	TRBJ1-2	CATSSGTAFYGYTF	TGTGCCACCAGCTCAGGGACAGCATTTTATGGCTACACCTTC
.	11	once	TRBV6-5	TRBJ1-2	CASRGGSGYTF	TGTGCCAGCAGGGGGGGAAGTGGCTACACCTTC
.	20	.	TRBV5-1	TRBJ1-1	CASSSPDGVTGGSLDTEAFF	TGCGCCAGCAGCTCCCCTGATGGGGTTACGGGAGGGAGTCTGGACACTGAAGCTTTCTTT
.	13	.	TRBV5-5	TRBJ2-7	CASSLETKYEQYF	TGTGCCAGCAGCTTGGAGACAAAGTACGAGCAGTACTTC
.	15	.	TRBV5-6	TRBJ1-2	CASSFPERGFFGYTF	TGTGCCAGCAGCTTCCCAGAAAGGGGATTTTTTGGCTACACCTTC
.	13	.	TRBV18	TRBJ2-5	CASSPRPMETQYF	TGTGCCAGCTCACCACGGCCCATGGAGACCCAGTACTTC
.	14	.	TRBV19	TRBJ2-7	CASSILGGPYEQYF	TGTGCCAGTAGTATACTAGGGGGACCCTACGAGCAGTACTTC